Each of the 27 T cell receptor beta chains below was sequenced from the same sample in a study of shared clonotypes between healthy human individuals. TCRdb's copy holds only in-frame clones and misses some; the assay was immunoSEQ multiplex PCR. The sample shows around 2.5 million clones, roughly 93% of them seen only once. Sequenced material: naive CD4+ T cells from PBMCs. Subset reported: CD45RA+ positively selected. These receptors were obtained from a man younger than 35 in good health. Some clones in this sample may be carry-over from other donors' samples.

J is TRBJ1-4 and V is TRBV19; D gene uncertain. Trimming took off 3 bases at V and 7 bases at J, with 15 bases between the two ends. Germline-derived CDR1 and CDR2 are LNHDA and SQIVND (reference sequence). The CDR3 runs to 15 residues. The CDR3 here is CASSIPQPLGEKLFF. In DNA, the CDR3 is TGTGCCAGTAGTATTCCCCAACCTCTGGGTGAAAAACTGTTTTTT.

CDR3 in amino acids: CASSQTSEAGELFF. The DNA of the CDR3 is TGTGCCAGCAGTCAGACTAGCGAGGCCGGGGAGCTGTTTTTT. This chain uses TRBV7-9 with TRBJ2-2; 8 bases are shared with TRBD2. In germline, CDR1 is SEHNR, CDR2 FQNEAQ (reference sequence). The CDR3 length is 14 residues. Trimming cost V 6 bases and J 6 bases; bases outside gene matches: 6. The variable domain in full, with the rest retrieved from reference TRBV7-9 and TRBJ2-2, is DTGVSQNPRHKITKRGQNVTFRCDPISEHNRLYWYRQTLGQGPEFLTYFQNEAQLEKSRLLSDRFSAERPKGSFSTLEIQRTEQGDSAMYLCASSQTSEAGELFFGEGSRLTVL.

This chain uses TRBV7-9 with TRBJ1-5; D remains ambiguous. CDR1 is SEHNR, CDR2 FQNEAQ, per germline (reference sequence). V lost 1 base and J lost 6, with 10 bases in between. The CDR3 runs to 14 residues. DNA for the CDR3: TGTGCCAGCAGCTTAGATGGTCGAGGTCAGCCCCAGCATTTT. Protein: CASSLDGRGQPQHF.

V is TRBV2 and J is TRBJ2-7, with TRBD1 identical over 8 bases. CDR1 SNHLY and CDR2 FYNNEI come from the germline V gene. The CDR3 extends over 14 amino acids. V was clipped by 6 bases and J by 2 bases; unmatched bases: 6. CDR3 region: CASRDRQGPYEQYF. CDR3 nucleotide sequence: TGTGCCAGCAGAGACCGACAGGGGCCCTACGAGCAGTACTTC. Full variable domain (remainder filled in from reference TRBV2 and TRBJ2-7): EPEVTQTPSHQVTQMGQEVILRCVPISNHLYFYWYRQILGQKVEFLVSFYNNEISEKSEIFDDQFSVERPDGSNFTLKIRSTKLEDSAMYFCASRDRQGPYEQYFGPGTRLTVT.

The genes are TRBV5-5 and TRBJ1-1; D is unclear. Germline-derived CDR1 and CDR2 are SGHKS and YYEKEE (reference sequence). This CDR3 has 15 amino acids. The V and J ends lost 2 bases and 0 bases respectively, with 11 bases between them. CDR3 protein: CASSFWVGMNTEAFF. The DNA for the CDR3 is TGTGCCAGCAGCTTTTGGGTGGGAATGAACACTGAAGCTTTCTTT.

The chain combines TRBV6-1 with TRBJ2-7, with D perhaps assigned TRBD1 or TRBD2 (5 bases each). The CDR3 loop spans 15 amino acids. Germline CDR1 and CDR2: MNHNS and SASEGT. The V end was cut by 7 bases, the J end by 4 bases, with 20 bases between. As DNA, the CDR3 is TGTGCCAGCATATATATTGGCAGGGAGAGATACGAGCAGTACTTC. As protein: CASIYIGRERYEQYF.

The chain carries TRBV9 and TRBJ2-4; 16 bases map to TRBD2. CDR1 SGDLS and CDR2 YYNGEE come from the germline V gene. The CDR3 consists of 19 residues. Germline trimming cut 4 bases from V and 0 bases from J; bases unmatched to any gene: 7. The CDR3: CASSPGLAGGFRAKNIQYF. The CDR3 DNA reads as TGTGCCAGCAGCCCGGGACTAGCGGGAGGGTTTAGAGCCAAAAACATTCAGTACTTC.

The chain employs TRBV9 and TRBJ2-1; the D is unclear. The CDR3 runs to 11 residues. Trimming removed 4 bases at V and 10 bases at J, with 9 bases between. CDR1 and CDR2 (germline): SGDLS, YYNGEE. For the CDR3, the DNA is TGTGCCAGCAGCATCGACTTAGAGCAGTTCTTC. Its protein is CASSIDLEQFF.

V usage is TRBV7-2 and J usage is TRBJ1-5, with TRBD1 matching over 7 bases. This CDR3 is 15 amino acids long. Trimming cost V 4 bases and J 0 bases; bases outside gene matches: 3. Germline assignment: CDR1 SGHTA and CDR2 FQGNSA. CDR3 in DNA: TGTGCCAGCAGCTCGGGACAGATTAGCAATCAGCCCCAGCATTTT. It translates to CASSSGQISNQPQHF.

The chain links TRBV11-1 to TRBJ2-2, with 13 bases fitting TRBD2. The CDR3 length is 18 residues. Germline-derived CDR1 and CDR2 are SGHAT and FQDESV (reference sequence). V lost 2 bases and J lost 5; bases outside the gene matches: 8. The CDR3 DNA reads TGTGCCAGCAGCTTAAATGTCGGGACTAGCGGGGAGACCGGGGAGCTGTTTTTT. This translates into CASSLNVGTSGETGELFF.

A remark on this clone: This sample also contains other DNA sequences that code for the same CDR3. The chain carries TRBV10-3 and TRBJ1-5; perhaps TRBD1 as D (5 bases). Trimming pared 3 bases from V and 6 bases from J, leaving 9 bases between. The CDR3 spans 13 residues. CDR1 is ENHRY, CDR2 SYGVKD, per germline. As DNA, the CDR3 is TGTGCCATCAGTGAACGGGGGGGTCAGCCCCAGCATTTT. This sequence encodes CAISERGGQPQHF.

This clone was detected once. The chain is built from TRBV2 and TRBJ2-7; 7 bases match TRBD2. J gave up 2 bases and V 5 bases, and 6 bases lay outside the gene matches. CDR1 SNHLY and CDR2 FYNNEI come from the germline V gene. CDR3 length: 14 residues. CDR3 bases: TGTGCCAGCAGTAGGGCAAGCGGGACCTACGAGCAGTACTTC. Translation: CASSRASGTYEQYF. The full variable domain, with the rest looked up from reference TRBV2 and TRBJ2-7, is EPEVTQTPSHQVTQMGQEVILRCVPISNHLYFYWYRQILGQKVEFLVSFYNNEISEKSEIFDDQFSVERPDGSNFTLKIRSTKLEDSAMYFCASSRASGTYEQYFGPGTRLTVT.

CDR3 region: CASSEDLAVFDGYTF. CDR3 bases: TGTGCCAGCAGTGAAGACTTAGCGGTGTTCGATGGCTACACCTTC. V is TRBV6-1 and J is TRBJ1-2; D not resolved. The CDR3 sequence is 15 residues long. The germline V gene encodes CDR1 MNHNS and CDR2 SASEGT. Trimming took 1 base from V and 6 from J, leaving 15 bases between them.

This chain links TRBV2 with TRBJ1-5; D is unresolved. Germline V gene sequence: CDR1 SNHLY, CDR2 FYNNEI. V lost 4 bases and J 11 bases, leaving 9 bases between the germline ends. The CDR3 is 11 amino acids. The CDR3 region is CASSADGAQHF. CDR3 DNA sequence: TGTGCCAGCAGTGCCGACGGAGCCCAGCATTTT.

This clone came up once. The V gene is TRBV7-3, the J gene TRBJ2-1, with TRBD1 as a possible D gene (5 bases). V was clipped by 3 bases and J by 4 bases, with 13 bases between them. The CDR3 has 15 amino acids. Germline V CDR1 and CDR2: SGHTA, FQGTGA. The CDR3 here is CASSLGQVTYNEQFF. DNA for the CDR3: TGTGCCAGCAGCTTGGGGCAGGTTACATACAATGAGCAGTTCTTC.

The rearrangement joins TRBV28 to TRBJ2-7, with a weak D call TRBD2 (6 bases). This CDR3 comprises 15 residues. CDR1 and CDR2 from the germline V gene are MDHEN and SYDVKM. V lost 3 bases and J lost 1, with 13 bases in between. CDR3 coding DNA: TGTGCCAGCAGTTTGTGGGTCGGGGGATCCTACGAGCAGTACTTC. This codes for CASSLWVGGSYEQYF.

The CDR3 DNA sequence: TGTGCCAGCTCACCCCAGATAGGAGTGGGGAAAAGATCCTACGAGCAGTACTTC. Its protein is CASSPQIGVGKRSYEQYF. The rearrangement uses TRBV18 and TRBJ2-7, with D uncertain. Germline CDR1 reads KGHSH; CDR2 reads LQKENI. The germline V and J ends were trimmed by 3 bases and 1 base, with 22 bases remaining between them. The length of the CDR3 is 18 residues.

V is TRBV19 and J is TRBJ1-3; no clear D. V was cut by 9 bases and J by 2 bases, with 14 bases left in between. Germline values: CDR1 LNHDA, CDR2 SQIVND (reference sequence). This CDR3 has 14 amino acids. CDR3 coding DNA: TGTGCCAGCCGTCCTGGCAGAACTGGAAACACCATATATTTT. Protein product: CASRPGRTGNTIYF.

The chain is built from TRBV6-6 and TRBJ2-1, with 7 bases fitting TRBD2. This CDR3 has 16 amino acids. CDR1 and CDR2 from the germline V gene are MNHNY and SVGAGI (reference sequence). The junction had 8 bases not matched to a gene; V was cut back by 2 bases and J by 4 bases. CDR3 nucleotides: TGTGCCAGCAGTTACAGACCTAGCGGACTATACAATGAGCAGTTCTTC. This sequence encodes CASSYRPSGLYNEQFF.

This clone was recorded once. V gene TRBV18 combines with J gene TRBJ1-2; D call uncertain. V was shortened by 0 bases and J by 0 bases, with 11 bases between the two germline ends. Germline V gene sequence: CDR1 KGHSH, CDR2 LQKENI. CDR3 size: 16 residues. Written as DNA, the CDR3 is TGTGCCAGCTCACCACCAGGATGGGGTTCTAACTATGGCTACACCTTC. Translation gives CASSPPGWGSNYGYTF.

To note about this clone: The same CDR3 is also encoded by other DNA sequences in this sample. The chain joins TRBV5-1 to TRBJ1-5, with 8 bases matching TRBD1. With V trimmed by 4 bases and J by 1 base, 4 bases remained unmatched. This CDR3 has 15 residues. Per the germline V gene, CDR1 is SGHRS and CDR2 is YFSETQ. CDR3 protein: CASSLTGDSNQPQHF. CDR3 nucleotide sequence: TGCGCCAGCAGCCTGACAGGGGACAGCAATCAGCCCCAGCATTTT.

The V call is TRBV7-2, the J call TRBJ2-5; the match to TRBD2 covers 11 bases. The CDR3 loop spans 15 amino acids. In germline, CDR1 is SGHTA, CDR2 FQGNSA. The ends lost 5 bases at V and 1 base at J; junction bases unmatched: 3. The DNA for the CDR3 is TGTGCCAGCAGCCTGACTAGCGGGGTCCAAGAGACCCAGTACTTC. Protein product: CASSLTSGVQETQYF.

The rearrangement uses TRBV4-1 and TRBJ2-5, with TRBD2 matching over 7 bases. V lost 0 bases and J lost 2; bases outside the gene matches: 12. The CDR3 length is 18 residues. Germline values: CDR1 MGHRA, CDR2 YSYEKL. The CDR3 sequence: CASSQDPSLAEVQETQYF. The CDR3 DNA reads as TGCGCCAGCAGCCAAGATCCCAGCCTAGCGGAAGTGCAAGAGACCCAGTACTTC.

This chain links TRBV30 with TRBJ1-1; tentative D call: TRBD1 (6 bases). Germline lookup yields CDR1 GTSNPN and CDR2 SVGIG (reference sequence). Trimming removed 5 bases at V and 3 bases at J, with 10 bases between. The CDR3 is 12 amino acids. The CDR3, as DNA: TGTGCCTGGCGGAACAGGGACACTGAAGCTTTCTTT. Encoded protein: CAWRNRDTEAFF. Supplemented by reference TRBV30 and TRBJ1-1, the full variable domain reads SQTIHQWPATLVQPVGSPLSLECTVEGTSNPNLYWYRQAAGRGLQLLFYSVGIGQISSEVPQNLSASRPQDRQFILSSKKLLLSDSGFYLCAWRNRDTEAFFGQGTRLTVV.

The gene calls are TRBV7-8 and TRBJ2-7, with 13 bases aligning to TRBD2. The ends lost 4 bases at V and 2 bases at J; junction bases unmatched: 2. This CDR3 region has 15 residues. Looked up from germline, CDR1 is SGHVS and CDR2 is FQNEAQ. The DNA of the CDR3 is TGTGCCAGCAGCTCACTAGCGGGGGGGGCCTACGAGCAGTACTTC. Translating it yields CASSSLAGGAYEQYF.

The chain joins TRBV10-3 to TRBJ2-7; 11 bases fit TRBD2. Per germline, CDR1 ENHRY and CDR2 SYGVKD. The CDR3 has 15 residues. V dropped 2 bases and J dropped 1; count of bases not matched to a gene: 1. Here the CDR3 reads CAISEPSGGSYEQYF. The CDR3 DNA is TGTGCCATCAGTGAGCCTAGCGGGGGGTCCTACGAGCAGTACTTC.

This chain uses TRBV20-1 with TRBJ1-3; D uncertain. V lost 6 bases and J 4 bases, leaving 7 bases between the germline ends. This CDR3 comprises 11 residues. Per germline, CDR1 DFQATT and CDR2 SNEGSKA (reference sequence). The CDR3 nucleotides read TGCAGTGCCCCGAAAGGAAACACCATATATTTT. It translates to CSAPKGNTIYF.